Detailed here is one TCR beta chain. Its antigen is undetermined. Several immunoSEQ plates received, in even portions, the genomic DNA of each subset. Sequencing was performed with immunoSEQ multiplex PCR; in TCRdb, only in-frame clones are kept and a portion is missing. The sample consists of some 2,500,000 clones, approximately 90% of them appearing once. CDR3 length: 11 amino acids. CDR1 is SGHRS and CDR2 is YFSETQ in the germline V gene. Caucasian adults living in Nashville, Tennessee, provided all samples. This sample is drawn from a study of shared clonotypes between healthy human individuals. Study-wide results and caveats: Rarefaction revealed incomplete sorted-subset sequencing despite large depth.

Material for sequencing was naive CD4+ T cells from PBMCs. As to subset: CD45RA+ positively selected. The sequence came from a man between 18 and 29 years old in good health. Some clones in this sample may be carry-over from other donors' samples. J is TRBJ2-5 and V is TRBV5-1; D unresolved. The J call may be faulty, since TRBJ2-7 better matches the DNA end. CDR3 in DNA: TGCGCCAGCAGGTCTGGCTACGAGCAGTACTTC. It is translated as CASRSGYEQYF.